A single sample gave rise to the 7 T cell receptor beta chains below, sequenced in a study of beta chain features in type 1 diabetes. Every isolated RNA sample was fully reverse transcribed, so sequencing captured expressed TCRB transcripts. Some clones are missing from TCRdb's copy, which holds only in-frame ones; the method was immunoSEQ multiplex PCR. The data contain around 300,000 clones, approximately 8.1% of them singletons. Sequenced material: central memory CD4+ T cells from blood. The receptors shown here come from a woman aged 18-29 years in good health.

There are a few counts of this clone. Other DNA sequences within the sample encode an identical CDR3. The rearrangement joins TRBV18 to TRBJ1-1, with 8 bases that match TRBD1. Per the germline V gene, CDR1 is KGHSH and CDR2 is LQKENI. Trimming removed 4 bases from V and 1 base from J; junction bases left unmatched: 2. The CDR3 is made up of 14 amino acids. This CDR3 is CASSLDRGNTEAFF. CDR3 coding DNA: TGTGCCAGCTCACTCGACAGGGGGAACACTGAAGCTTTCTTT. Full variable domain (remainder filled in from reference TRBV18 and TRBJ1-1): NAGVMQNPRHLVRRRGQEARLRCSPMKGHSHVYWYRQLPEEGLKFMVYLQKENIIDESGMPKERFSAEFPKEGPSILRIQQVVRGDSAAYFCASSLDRGNTEAFFGQGTRLTVV.

In this sample, this clone turned up many times. Other DNA variants within this sample encode the same CDR3. The chain has TRBV5-1 and TRBJ1-2; D unclear. V lost 2 bases and J lost 3, with 8 bases in between. Germline CDR1 is SGHRS and CDR2 is YFSETQ. The CDR3 is made up of 13 amino acids. CDR3 in DNA: TGCGCCAGCAGCTTAAACGGAGACTATGGCTACACCTTC. It yields the protein CASSLNGDYGYTF. The full variable domain, completed using reference TRBV5-1 and TRBJ1-2, is KAGVTQTPRYLIKTRGQQVTLSCSPISGHRSVSWYQQTPGQGLQFLFEYFSETQRNKGNFPGRFSGRQFSNSRSEMNVSTLELGDSALYLCASSLNGDYGYTFGSGTRLTVV.

This clone was observed a few times. The chain employs TRBV7-2 and TRBJ2-1; TRBD1 agrees at 9 bases. This CDR3 is built from 15 residues. V dropped 3 bases and J dropped 1; count of bases not matched to a gene: 1. Germline CDR1 reads SGHTA; CDR2 reads FQGNSA. The CDR3: CASSLDRGSYNEQFF. The CDR3 DNA follows: TGTGCCAGCAGCTTGGACAGGGGATCCTACAATGAGCAGTTCTTC.

This clone has a count of ten or more. The chain joins TRBV18 to TRBJ2-5, with D maybe TRBD1 (6 bases). The CDR3 length is 13 residues. Between the trimmed V and J ends, which lost 6 bases and 2 bases, there was a span of 10 bases. Germline CDR1 reads KGHSH; CDR2 reads LQKENI. The chain's CDR3 is CASSGTQQETQYF. For the CDR3, the DNA is TGTGCCAGCTCCGGGACACAACAAGAGACCCAGTACTTC.

The chain carries TRBV9 and TRBJ2-5; TRBD1 matches 10 bases. Trimming at V came to 2 bases and at J to 5 bases, leaving 0 bases not matched to a gene. The CDR3 is made up of 13 amino acids. Germline V lookup: CDR1 SGDLS, CDR2 YYNGEE. CDR3 sequence: CASSVGQGETQYF. The CDR3 nucleotides are TGTGCCAGCAGCGTGGGACAGGGGGAGACCCAGTACTTC. Variable domain in full (rest from reference TRBV9 and TRBJ2-5): DSGVTQTPKHLITATGQRVTLRCSPRSGDLSVYWYQQSLDQGLQFLIQYYNGEERAKGNILERFSAQQFPDLHSELNLSSLELGDSALYFCASSVGQGETQYFGPGTRLLVL.

This chain joins TRBV4-1 and TRBJ1-2, with TRBD1 as a possible D gene (6 bases). The germline V gene encodes CDR1 MGHRA and CDR2 YSYEKL. The germline V and J ends were trimmed by 1 base and 4 bases, with 19 bases remaining between them. The CDR3 covers 17 residues. The CDR3 loop reads CASSQGRGSGLGYGYTF. CDR3 in DNA: TGCGCCAGCAGCCAAGGAAGGGGGAGCGGGCTGGGCTATGGCTACACCTTC.

This chain connects TRBV18 to TRBJ1-1; possibly TRBD1 for D (5 bases). Trimming cost V 4 bases and J 5 bases, with 14 bases left between them. This CDR3 is 14 amino acids long. Germline loops: CDR1 KGHSH, CDR2 LQKENI. CDR3 nucleotide sequence: TGTGCCAGCTCACTCCGGGACGTAAGGACTGAAGCTTTCTTT. As protein: CASSLRDVRTEAFF. The full variable domain, rest sourced from reference TRBV18 and TRBJ1-1, is NAGVMQNPRHLVRRRGQEARLRCSPMKGHSHVYWYRQLPEEGLKFMVYLQKENIIDESGMPKERFSAEFPKEGPSILRIQQVVRGDSAAYFCASSLRDVRTEAFFGQGTRLTVV.